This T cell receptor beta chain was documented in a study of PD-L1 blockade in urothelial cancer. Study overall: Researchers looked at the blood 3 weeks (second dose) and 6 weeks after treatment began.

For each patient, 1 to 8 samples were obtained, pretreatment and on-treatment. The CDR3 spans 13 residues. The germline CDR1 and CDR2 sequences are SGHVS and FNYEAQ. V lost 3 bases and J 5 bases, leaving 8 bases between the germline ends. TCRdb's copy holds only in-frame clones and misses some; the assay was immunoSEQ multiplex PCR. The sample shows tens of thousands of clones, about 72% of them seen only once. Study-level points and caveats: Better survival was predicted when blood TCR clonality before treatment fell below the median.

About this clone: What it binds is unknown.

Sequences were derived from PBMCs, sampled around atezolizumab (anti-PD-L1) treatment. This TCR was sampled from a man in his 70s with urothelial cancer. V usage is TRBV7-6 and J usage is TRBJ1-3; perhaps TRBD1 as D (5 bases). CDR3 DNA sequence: TGTGCCAGCAGCTTGTGGGGCCGAAACACCATATATTTT. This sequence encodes CASSLWGRNTIYF.